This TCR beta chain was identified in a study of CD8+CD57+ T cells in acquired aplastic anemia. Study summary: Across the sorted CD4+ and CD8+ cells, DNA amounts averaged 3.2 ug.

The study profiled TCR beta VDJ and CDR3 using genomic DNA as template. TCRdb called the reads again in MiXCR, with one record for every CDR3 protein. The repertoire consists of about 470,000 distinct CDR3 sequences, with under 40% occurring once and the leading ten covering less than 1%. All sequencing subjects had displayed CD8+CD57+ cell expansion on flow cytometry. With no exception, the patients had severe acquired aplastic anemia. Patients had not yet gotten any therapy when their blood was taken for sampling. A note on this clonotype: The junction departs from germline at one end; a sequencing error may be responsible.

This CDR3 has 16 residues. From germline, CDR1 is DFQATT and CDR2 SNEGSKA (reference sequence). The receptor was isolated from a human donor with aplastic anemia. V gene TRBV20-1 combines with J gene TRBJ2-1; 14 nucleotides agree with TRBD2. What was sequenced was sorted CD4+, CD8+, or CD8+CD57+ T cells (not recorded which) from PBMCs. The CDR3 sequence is CSAGTSGGDTYNGQFF. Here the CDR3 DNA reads TGCAGTGCCGGGACTAGCGGGGGAGATACCTACAATGGGCAGTTCTTC.